The next 16 T cell receptor beta chains were all read from a single sample in a study of T cells in Graves' hyperthyroidism and ophthalmopathy. Amplification of TCR beta CDR3 regions used RNA as the template. Carried out on the TCR CDR3, a first-round RT-PCR used the HTBI primer set. In TCRdb, the multiplex PCR reads were re-called with MiXCR into one record per CDR3 protein. This sample has fewer than 750,000 distinct CDR3 sequences, with around 15% found just once. Sequencing was done on a sample of blood. These receptors originate from a woman in her forties or fifties with Graves' ophthalmopathy.

V and J are TRBV19 and TRBJ1-2; no reliable D call. The CDR3 loop spans 13 amino acids. Trimming removed 3 bases from V and 4 bases from J, with 9 bases in between. Germline V gene sequence: CDR1 LNHDA, CDR2 SQIVND (reference sequence). CDR3: CASSMEALYGYTF. The DNA for the CDR3 is TGTGCCAGTAGTATGGAAGCCCTCTATGGCTACACCTTC.

The sample holds many counts of this clonotype. The gene calls are TRBV28 and TRBJ2-2; 7 bases are shared with TRBD2. CDR3 length equals 14 residues. V lost 7 bases, J lost 5 bases, and 7 bases stayed unmatched. Germline V gene lookup returns CDR1 MDHEN and CDR2 SYDVKM. The CDR3 spells CASTRSSGTGELFF. The CDR3 region has the DNA TGTGCCAGCACTCGATCTAGCGGAACCGGGGAGCTGTTTTTT.

The chain joins TRBV7-9 to TRBJ1-4; D not certain. This CDR3 spans 12 amino acids. The V gene lost 6 bases and the J gene lost 10 bases, with 12 bases spanning the gap. Per germline, CDR1 SEHNR and CDR2 FQNEAQ (reference sequence). The CDR3 loop is CASRSRLAKLFF. CDR3 DNA: TGTGCCAGCAGAAGTAGACTGGCAAAACTGTTTTTT. Using reference TRBV7-9 and TRBJ1-4 for the parts outside the CDR3, the full variable domain is DTGVSQNPRHKITKRGQNVTFRCDPISEHNRLYWYRQTLGQGPEFLTYFQNEAQLEKSRLLSDRFSAERPKGSFSTLEIQRTEQGDSAMYLCASRSRLAKLFFGSGTQLSVL.

This clonotype was counted many times. This rearrangement joins TRBV5-1 to TRBJ2-1, with TRBD2 matching over 7 bases. In germline, CDR1 is SGHRS, CDR2 YFSETQ. Trimming cost V 1 base and J 7 bases; bases outside gene matches: 11. CDR3 length equals 16 residues. Written as DNA, the CDR3 is TGCGCCAGCAGCTTGAGTAAATTCGGCGGGAGTAATGAGCAGTTCTTC. Protein: CASSLSKFGGSNEQFF.

This chain joins TRBV6-2 or TRBV6-3 and TRBJ2-2; 7 nucleotides match TRBD1. Trimming removed 6 bases from V and 4 bases from J; junction bases left unmatched: 5. The CDR3 spans 14 residues. Germline CDR1 MNHEY, CDR2 SVGEGT. The CDR3 DNA sequence: TGTGCCAGCAGCCCGACAGGGATCACCGGGGAGCTGTTTTTT. Its translation is CASSPTGITGELFF.

This clonotype has only a few counts. V and J are TRBV20-1 and TRBJ2-7; 10 bases match TRBD2. J lost 2 bases, V lost 0 bases, and 7 bases had no gene match. In germline, CDR1 is DFQATT, CDR2 SNEGSKA (reference sequence). The CDR3 covers 16 residues. CDR3 residues: CSARDPLAGSPYEQYF. The CDR3 region has the DNA TGCAGTGCTAGAGATCCACTAGCGGGATCCCCCTACGAGCAGTACTTC.

This clonotype was seen many times. This chain joins TRBV15 and TRBJ2-7; weak D call: TRBD1 (6 bases). The CDR3 spans 15 residues. Between the trimmed V and J ends, which lost 0 bases and 2 bases, there was a span of 11 bases. Germline V gene data show CDR1 as LNHNV and CDR2 as YYDKDF (reference sequence). In DNA form, the CDR3 reads TGTGCCACCAGCAGAGATGTGGGACAAACCTACGAGCAGTACTTC. It translates to CATSRDVGQTYEQYF. Using reference TRBV15 and TRBJ2-7 for the parts outside the CDR3, the full variable domain is DAMVIQNPRYQVTQFGKPVTLSCSQTLNHNVMYWYQQKSSQAPKLLFHYYDKDFNNEADTPDNFQSRRPNTSFCFLDIRSPGLGDTAMYLCATSRDVGQTYEQYFGPGTRLTVT.

This clonotype has a handful of counts. The J gene is TRBJ2-3, the V gene TRBV9; D possibly uses TRBD1 or TRBD2 (6 bases each). The V and J ends lost 3 bases and 1 base respectively, with 18 bases between them. The CDR3 is made up of 17 amino acids. Germline V gene data show CDR1 as SGDLS and CDR2 as YYNGEE. CDR3 bases: TGTGCCAGCAGCGGAGAAGGGACACCGGGAGGCACAGATACGCAGTATTTT. As protein: CASSGEGTPGGTDTQYF. Full variable domain (rest looked up from reference TRBV9 and TRBJ2-3): DSGVTQTPKHLITATGQRVTLRCSPRSGDLSVYWYQQSLDQGLQFLIQYYNGEERAKGNILERFSAQQFPDLHSELNLSSLELGDSALYFCASSGEGTPGGTDTQYFGPGTRLTVL.

The J gene is TRBJ2-7, the V gene TRBV19, with TRBD2 matching 7 bases. The CDR3 runs to 14 residues. The germline V gene has CDR1 LNHDA and CDR2 SQIVND (reference sequence). Germline trimming cut 6 bases from V and 0 bases from J; bases unmatched to any gene: 5. CDR3 nucleotides: TGTGCCAGTAGAGCGGGGAAAGACTCCTACGAGCAGTACTTC. This encodes CASRAGKDSYEQYF. Combining the CDR3 with reference TRBV19 and TRBJ2-7 gives the whole variable domain DGGITQSPKYLFRKEGQNVTLSCEQNLNHDAMYWYRQDPGQGLRLIYYSQIVNDFQKGDIAEGYSVSREKKESFPLTVTSAQKNPTAFYLCASRAGKDSYEQYFGPGTRLTVT.

This clonotype was seen repeatedly, ten times or more. This rearrangement joins TRBV5-1 to TRBJ2-1; no clear D gene. This CDR3 region has 12 residues. CDR1 SGHRS and CDR2 YFSETQ come from the germline V gene. Between the trimmed V and J ends, which lost 5 bases and 1 base, there was a span of 4 bases. This CDR3 reads CASRASYNEQFF. CDR3 sequence (DNA): TGCGCCAGCAGGGCATCCTACAATGAGCAGTTCTTC.

Remarks on this clonotype: Possible read error: a much larger clone is one base away. This CDR3 reads CASWNRGRTEAFF. The CDR3 coding sequence is TGTGCCAGTTGGAACAGGGGACGCACTGAAGCTTTCTTT. This chain uses TRBV27 with TRBJ1-1; TRBD1 matches 7 bases. Germline loops: CDR1 MNHEY, CDR2 SMNVEV (reference sequence). This CDR3 region has 13 residues. V was pared by 9 bases and J by 4 bases, with 8 bases of the junction left unmatched.

This clonotype was recorded at least ten times. The genes are TRBV12-3 or TRBV12-4 and TRBJ2-3, with a possible D match to TRBD1 (6 bases). The length of the CDR3 is 16 residues. V gave up 2 bases and J gave up 0 bases, with 12 bases separating them. The CDR3 DNA sequence: TGTGCCAGCAGTTTACTCCTGGACAGTAGCACAGATACGCAGTATTTT. It yields the protein CASSLLLDSSTDTQYF.

The chain recombines TRBV19 with TRBJ2-7, with 10 bases aligning to TRBD2. The CDR3 covers 15 residues. Trimming at V came to 6 bases and at J to 2 bases, leaving 7 bases not matched to a gene. CDR1 and CDR2 from the germline V gene are LNHDA and SQIVND (reference sequence). The CDR3 bases are TGTGCCAGTAGGGAGGCTAGCGGGAGTCCCTACGAGCAGTACTTC. Translation: CASREASGSPYEQYF.

This clonotype was recorded many times. The chain carries TRBV6-2 or TRBV6-3 and TRBJ2-1, with unresolved D. The V and J ends lost 3 bases and 0 bases respectively, with 15 bases between them. The length of the CDR3 is 17 residues. CDR1 and CDR2 from the germline V gene are MNHEY and SVGEGT. The CDR3 here is CASSYPRLTNSYNEQFF. For the CDR3, the DNA is TGTGCCAGCAGTTATCCCAGACTCACGAACTCCTACAATGAGCAGTTCTTC.

This clonotype was seen repeatedly, ten times or more. The V and J genes are TRBV9 and TRBJ1-1, with unresolved D. The V gene lost 4 bases and the J gene lost 5 bases, with 12 bases spanning the gap. The CDR3 has 13 amino acids. The germline V gene encodes CDR1 SGDLS and CDR2 YYNGEE. The CDR3 reads CASSHSLGTEAFF. The CDR3, as DNA: TGTGCCAGCAGCCACTCACTTGGGACTGAAGCTTTCTTT.

V gene TRBV7-9 combines with J gene TRBJ2-1, with 9 bases lining up with TRBD2. CDR1 and CDR2 from the germline V gene are SEHNR and FQNEAQ (reference sequence). This CDR3 is 16 amino acids long. V trimming: 0 bases; J trimming: 12 bases; junction bases outside the gene matches: 12. CDR3: CASSLAFSGRGRRQFF. The CDR3 nucleotides read TGTGCCAGCAGCTTAGCGTTTAGCGGGAGAGGACGGAGGCAGTTCTTC.